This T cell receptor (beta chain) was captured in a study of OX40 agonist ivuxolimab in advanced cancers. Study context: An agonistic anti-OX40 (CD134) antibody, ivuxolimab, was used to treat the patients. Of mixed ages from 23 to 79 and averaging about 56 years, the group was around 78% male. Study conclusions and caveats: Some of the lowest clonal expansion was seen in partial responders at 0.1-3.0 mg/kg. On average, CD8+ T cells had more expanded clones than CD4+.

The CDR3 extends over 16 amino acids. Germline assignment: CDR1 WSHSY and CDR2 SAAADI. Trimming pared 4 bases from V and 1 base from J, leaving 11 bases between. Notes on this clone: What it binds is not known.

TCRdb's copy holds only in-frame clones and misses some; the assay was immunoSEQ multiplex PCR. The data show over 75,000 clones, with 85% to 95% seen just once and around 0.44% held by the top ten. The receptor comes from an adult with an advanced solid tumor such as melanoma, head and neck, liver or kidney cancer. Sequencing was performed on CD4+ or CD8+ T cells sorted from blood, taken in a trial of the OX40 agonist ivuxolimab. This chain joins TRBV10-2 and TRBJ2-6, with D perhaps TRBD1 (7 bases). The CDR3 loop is CASSGSGGSGANVLTF. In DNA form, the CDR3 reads TGCGCCAGCAGTGGCTCAGGGGGGTCTGGGGCCAACGTCCTGACTTTC.